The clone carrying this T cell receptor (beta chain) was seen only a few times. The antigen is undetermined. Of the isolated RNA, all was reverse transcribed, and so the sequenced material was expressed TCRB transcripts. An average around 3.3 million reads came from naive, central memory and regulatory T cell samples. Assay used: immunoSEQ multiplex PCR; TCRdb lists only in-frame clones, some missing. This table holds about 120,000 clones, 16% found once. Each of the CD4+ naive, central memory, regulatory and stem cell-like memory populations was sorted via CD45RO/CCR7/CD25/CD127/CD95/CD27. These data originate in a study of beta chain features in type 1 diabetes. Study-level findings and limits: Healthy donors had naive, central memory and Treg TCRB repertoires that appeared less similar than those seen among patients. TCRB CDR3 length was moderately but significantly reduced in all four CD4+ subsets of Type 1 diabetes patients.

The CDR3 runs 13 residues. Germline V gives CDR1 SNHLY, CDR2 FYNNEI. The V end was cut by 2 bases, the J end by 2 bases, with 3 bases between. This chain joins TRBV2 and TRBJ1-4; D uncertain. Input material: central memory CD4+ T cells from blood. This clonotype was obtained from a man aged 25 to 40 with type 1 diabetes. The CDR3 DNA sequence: TGTGCCAGCAGTGAACACACTAATGAAAAACTGTTTTTT. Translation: CASSEHTNEKLFF.